What follows are 9 T cell receptor beta chains derived from one specimen sequenced in a study of T cell repertoires in cytomegalovirus infection. Their antigens remain unidentified. Using its own MiXCR run on the reads, TCRdb lists one record per CDR3 protein. The sample holds some 940,000 distinct CDR3 sequences; around 30% are singletons and the top ten take over 13%. The sequencing here drew on cultured CD8+ T cells from PBMCs, taken from culture after CMV antigen stimulation. The receptor source for this set is a human donor in good health (CMV status not recorded). Some clones in this sample may be carry-over from other donors' samples.

This clonotype was recorded many times. This rearrangement joins TRBV7-6 to TRBJ2-3; TRBD1 agrees at 9 bases. Losses at the gene ends were 5 bases for V and 2 bases for J; bases not matched to a gene: 5. The CDR3 is 15 amino acids. The germline CDR1 and CDR2 sequences are SGHVS and FNYEAQ. CDR3 in amino acids: CASSLRTGDTDTQYF. The CDR3 bases are TGTGCCAGCAGCCTCCGGACAGGGGACACAGATACGCAGTATTTT.

The chain recombines TRBV7-6 with TRBJ1-2; no firm D call. CDR1 is SGHVS, CDR2 FNYEAQ, per germline. With 2 bases removed from V and 4 bases from J, the gap between germline ends came to 14 bases. The CDR3 has 15 residues. The CDR3 sequence is CASSLTNSMSYGYTF. The DNA for the CDR3 is TGTGCCAGCAGCTTAACAAACTCAATGAGCTATGGCTACACCTTC.

The V gene is TRBV5-1, the J gene TRBJ1-1; no reliable D call. Germline V gene lookup returns CDR1 SGHRS and CDR2 YFSETQ. The CDR3 runs to 14 residues. Trimming stripped 1 base from V and 1 base from J, with 8 bases between. CDR3 residues: CASSLKQTNTEAFF. CDR3 bases: TGCGCCAGCAGCTTGAAACAAACGAACACTGAAGCTTTCTTT.

This clonotype appeared many times. The chain carries TRBV7-2 and TRBJ1-1, with D perhaps matching TRBD1 (5 bases). The CDR3 length is 18 residues. Germline CDR1 and CDR2: SGHTA and FQGNSA. The V end was cut by 2 bases, the J end by 0 bases, with 19 bases between. The CDR3 bases are TGTGCCAGCAGCTTAAGGGGCAGGGCGGTTGGTGTGAACACTGAAGCTTTCTTT. Amino acid sequence: CASSLRGRAVGVNTEAFF.

The chain couples TRBV15 to TRBJ1-1, with a weak D call TRBD1 (6 bases). The CDR3 runs to 16 residues. V lost 5 bases to trimming and J lost 0 bases, with 16 bases between them. Per the germline V gene, CDR1 is LNHNV and CDR2 is YYDKDF (reference sequence). The CDR3 DNA reads as TGTGCCACCAGCCTAGGACGACAGGTAATGAACACTGAAGCTTTCTTT. This codes for CATSLGRQVMNTEAFF.

The genes are TRBV19 and TRBJ1-1; possibly TRBD1 for D (6 bases). Trimming removed 5 bases from V and 3 bases from J, with 25 bases in between. This CDR3 is built from 18 residues. Per the germline V gene, CDR1 is LNHDA and CDR2 is SQIVND (reference sequence). This CDR3 is CASSRTDSLRMDYTEAFF. For the CDR3, the DNA is TGTGCCAGTAGTCGCACGGACAGTTTACGGATGGACTACACTGAAGCTTTCTTT.

This clonotype appeared many times. This chain uses TRBV7-8 with TRBJ2-7, with TRBD2 matching over 11 bases. Trimming cost V 0 bases and J 2 bases; bases outside gene matches: 3. Germline CDR1 SGHVS, CDR2 FQNEAQ. The CDR3 runs to 16 residues. The CDR3 sequence: CASSLAIAGGAYEQYF. CDR3 sequence (DNA): TGTGCCAGCAGCTTAGCGATAGCGGGGGGGGCCTACGAGCAGTACTTC. Full variable domain (outside the CDR3, taken from reference TRBV7-8 and TRBJ2-7): GAGVSQSPRYKVAKRGQDVALRCDPISGHVSLFWYQQALGQGPEFLTYFQNEAQLDKSGLPSDRFFAERPEGSVSTLKIQRTQQEDSAVYLCASSLAIAGGAYEQYFGPGTRLTVT.

In this sample, this clonotype turned up a few times. The genes are TRBV19 and TRBJ2-3, with 7 bases lining up with TRBD1. CDR1 is LNHDA and CDR2 is SQIVND in the germline V gene (reference sequence). The CDR3 consists of 15 residues. With V trimmed by 2 bases and J by 2 bases, 4 bases remained unmatched. As DNA, the CDR3 is TGTGCCAGTAGTATAAGGGGGCGCGACACAGATACGCAGTATTTT. Translation: CASSIRGRDTDTQYF. Filled out from reference TRBV19 and TRBJ2-3, the complete variable domain reads DGGITQSPKYLFRKEGQNVTLSCEQNLNHDAMYWYRQDPGQGLRLIYYSQIVNDFQKGDIAEGYSVSREKKESFPLTVTSAQKNPTAFYLCASSIRGRDTDTQYFGPGTRLTVL.

The chain recombines TRBV5-1 with TRBJ1-1; the D gene is possibly TRBD1 (6 bases). The germline V gene has CDR1 SGHRS and CDR2 YFSETQ. V dropped 2 bases and J dropped 3 bases, with 11 bases sitting between them. This CDR3 has 14 amino acids. CDR3 residues: CASSLEDSYTEAFF. The DNA for the CDR3 is TGCGCCAGCAGCTTAGAGGACAGCTACACTGAAGCTTTCTTT.